Shown below are 25 T cell receptor beta chains from a single sample sequenced in a study of blood T cell repertoires in COVID-19. Measured with immunoSEQ multiplex PCR; TCRdb has only the in-frame clones, and not every one. Of about 200,000 clones listed, roughly 80% are singletons. The sample taken for sequencing was peripheral blood. The receptors derive from a woman aged 40 to 49 with COVID-19, enrolled during active disease.

The chain couples TRBV5-1 to TRBJ2-1; 8 nucleotides line up with TRBD1. Germline V lookup: CDR1 SGHRS, CDR2 YFSETQ. The junction had 9 bases not matched to a gene; V was cut back by 4 bases and J by 0 bases. The CDR3 length is 17 residues. The CDR3 protein is CASSRIGQGNSYNEQFF. CDR3 DNA sequence: TGCGCCAGCAGCCGCATAGGACAGGGAAACTCCTACAATGAGCAGTTCTTC. Looking up the rest from reference TRBV5-1 and TRBJ2-1 gives the full variable domain: KAGVTQTPRYLIKTRGQQVTLSCSPISGHRSVSWYQQTPGQGLQFLFEYFSETQRNKGNFPGRFSGRQFSNSRSEMNVSTLELGDSALYLCASSRIGQGNSYNEQFFGPGTRLTVL.

This chain joins TRBV4-1 and TRBJ2-2; possibly TRBD1 for D (5 bases). The CDR3 has 17 amino acids. The germline CDR1 and CDR2 sequences are MGHRA and YSYEKL. Trimming cost V 0 bases and J 6 bases, with 17 bases left between them. CDR3 in amino acids: CASSQDRFRDKAGELFF. The CDR3 nucleotides are TGCGCCAGCAGCCAAGATCGGTTCAGGGATAAGGCCGGGGAGCTGTTTTTT.

At least ten counts were recorded for this clone. V and J are TRBV7-3 and TRBJ1-6; D is ambiguous. The V gene lost 5 bases and the J gene lost 9 bases, with 11 bases spanning the gap. Germline CDR1 SGHTA, CDR2 FQGTGA. CDR3 size: 13 residues. CDR3 DNA: TGTGCCAGCAGCCCTGGAGGTGGTTCACCCCTCCACTTT. Translated, it gives CASSPGGGSPLHF.

The J gene is TRBJ1-6, the V gene TRBV23-1; tentative D call: TRBD1 (5 bases). TRBV23-1 is an ORF for which the function is uncertain. The CDR3 spans 16 residues. V was trimmed by 1 base and J by 7 bases, leaving 14 bases between them. This chain's CDR3 is CASSQLRQGLNSPLHF. CDR3 DNA sequence: TGCGCCAGCAGTCAATTGAGGCAGGGCCTCAATTCACCCCTCCACTTT.

The chain couples TRBV28 to TRBJ2-2, with D perhaps matching TRBD1 (6 bases). CDR3 length: 17 amino acids. CDR1 is MDHEN and CDR2 is SYDVKM in the germline V gene. Trimming took 10 bases from V and 4 from J, leaving 25 bases between them. The DNA of the CDR3 is TGTGCCACCCAAAGCCCTAGGGGGATTGAGGGCACCGGGGAGCTGTTTTTT. As protein: CATQSPRGIEGTGELFF. The variable domain in full, completed from reference TRBV28 and TRBJ2-2, reads DVKVTQSSRYLVKRTGEKVFLECVQDMDHENMFWYRQDPGLGLRLIYFSYDVKMKEKGDIPEGYSVSREKKERFSLILESASTNQTSMYLCATQSPRGIEGTGELFFGEGSRLTVL.

The chain joins TRBV18 to TRBJ1-6; D remains ambiguous. Germline V gives CDR1 KGHSH, CDR2 LQKENI. With 0 bases removed from V and 6 bases from J, the gap between germline ends came to 9 bases. The CDR3 extends over 15 amino acids. As DNA, the CDR3 is TGTGCCAGCTCACCACCCCCAAGCTCTAATTCACCCCTCCACTTT. Its protein is CASSPPPSSNSPLHF.

This clone has a handful of counts. The J gene is TRBJ1-1, the V gene TRBV6-5; D unclear. The CDR3 runs to 13 residues. CDR1 and CDR2 from the germline V gene are MNHEY and SVGAGI. Deletions cut 1 base from V and 5 bases from J, with 8 bases between. The CDR3 region is CASSYFGRTEAFF. CDR3 nucleotide sequence: TGTGCCAGCAGTTACTTCGGGAGGACTGAAGCTTTCTTT.

The V call is TRBV6-5, the J call TRBJ2-5; possible D gene TRBD1, 5 bases. CDR1 is MNHEY and CDR2 is SVGAGI in the germline V gene. CDR3 length: 14 residues. The V gene lost 6 bases and the J gene lost 3 bases, with 14 bases spanning the gap. CDR3 protein: CASSVPGLKETQYF. The CDR3 nucleotides are TGTGCCAGCAGCGTGCCAGGGCTTAAAGAGACCCAGTACTTC.

The chain has TRBV7-3 and TRBJ2-7, with 9 bases matching TRBD2. Germline V lookup: CDR1 SGHTA, CDR2 FQGTGA. The CDR3 covers 13 residues. V lost 5 bases and J lost 5; bases outside the gene matches: 4. The CDR3 reads CASSRSGGHEQYF. The CDR3 DNA sequence: TGTGCCAGCAGCCGTAGCGGGGGACACGAGCAGTACTTC.

This chain uses TRBV7-9 with TRBJ2-2, with D unresolved. The CDR3 is 15 amino acids. CDR1 SEHNR and CDR2 FQNEAQ come from the germline V gene (reference sequence). With 1 base removed from V and 2 bases from J, the gap between germline ends came to 8 bases. The CDR3 bases are TGTGCCAGCAGCTTAGAATCCTTTAACACCGGGGAGCTGTTTTTT. Protein: CASSLESFNTGELFF.

J is TRBJ2-3 and V is TRBV9; 7 nucleotides agree with TRBD1. CDR3 length: 17 residues. Germline lookup yields CDR1 SGDLS and CDR2 YYNGEE. Trimming at V came to 4 bases and at J to 3 bases, leaving 14 bases not matched to a gene. The CDR3 nucleotides read TGTGCCAGCAGCCCCCTCCCCGGACAGGACCTGACAGATACGCAGTATTTT. Translated, it gives CASSPLPGQDLTDTQYF.

This chain links TRBV24-1 with TRBJ2-5; 7 nucleotides line up with TRBD1. CDR1 and CDR2 from the germline V gene are KGHDR and SFDVKD. V gave up 3 bases and J gave up 1 base; unmatched junction bases: 7. This CDR3 is built from 16 residues. For the CDR3, the DNA is TGTGCCACCAGTGATCCGGGACAGCAGGGCCAAGAGACCCAGTACTTC. Its protein product is CATSDPGQQGQETQYF.

The chain combines TRBV24-1 with TRBJ2-3; D call uncertain. The V gene's germline CDR1 is KGHDR and CDR2 SFDVKD. Trimming removed 3 bases at V and 0 bases at J, with 6 bases between. CDR3 length equals 14 residues. CDR3 amino acids: CATSDATSTDTQYF. DNA for the CDR3: TGTGCCACCAGTGATGCTACTAGCACAGATACGCAGTATTTT.

In its sample, this clone was seen a few times. The gene calls are TRBV3-1 (or the pseudogene TRBV3-2) and TRBJ1-2, with TRBD1 matching over 9 bases. CDR3 size: 15 residues. Germline V lookup: CDR1 LGHDT, CDR2 YNNKEL (reference sequence). Trimming at V came to 1 base and at J to 3 bases, leaving 3 bases not matched to a gene. For the CDR3, the DNA is TGTGCCAGCAGCCAAGGACAGGGGGTGTACTATGGCTACACCTTC. Protein sequence: CASSQGQGVYYGYTF.

The chain employs TRBV7-9 and TRBJ1-4, with D maybe TRBD1 (6 bases). Germline V CDR1 and CDR2: SEHNR, FQNEAQ (reference sequence). Trimming stripped 5 bases from V and 6 bases from J, with 16 bases between. This CDR3 contains 15 residues. The CDR3 reads CASSPHRVGHEKLFF. CDR3 in DNA: TGTGCCAGCAGCCCCCACAGGGTAGGGCATGAAAAACTGTTTTTT.

The chain combines TRBV5-4 with TRBJ1-6, with D perhaps TRBD1 (5 bases). This CDR3 contains 14 residues. With 5 bases removed from V and 4 bases from J, the gap between germline ends came to 10 bases. CDR1 is SGHNT, CDR2 YYREEE, per germline (reference sequence). The CDR3 is CASRDGAYNSPLHF. In nucleotides, the CDR3 is TGTGCCAGCAGAGATGGGGCATATAATTCACCCCTCCACTTT.

The rearrangement uses TRBV3-1 (or the pseudogene TRBV3-2) and TRBJ1-6; 7 nucleotides line up with TRBD1. Trimming took 4 bases from V and 7 from J; bases not matched to a gene: 13. The CDR3 runs 17 residues. Germline V CDR1 and CDR2: LGHDT, YNNKEL (reference sequence). The DNA for the CDR3 is TGTGCCAGCAGCCGATCTGGAGGGGGCGTTTCCAATTCACCCCTCCACTTT. Translation gives CASSRSGGGVSNSPLHF.

V and J are TRBV14 and TRBJ2-6; the D gene is possibly TRBD1 (5 bases). Germline V CDR1 and CDR2: SGHDN, FVKESK. Between the trimmed V and J ends, which lost 0 bases and 0 bases, there was a span of 15 bases. This CDR3 spans 19 amino acids. CDR3 sequence: CASSQEFGRASSGANVLTF. In DNA, the CDR3 is TGTGCCAGCAGCCAAGAATTTGGCAGGGCTTCCTCTGGGGCCAACGTCCTGACTTTC.

The chain employs TRBV10-3 and TRBJ2-1; D perhaps matches TRBD2 (6 bases). Germline CDR1 ENHRY, CDR2 SYGVKD. V lost 0 bases to trimming and J lost 6 bases, with 15 bases between them. There are 16 residues in the CDR3. The CDR3 reads CAISESGREPLNEQFF. For the CDR3, the DNA is TGTGCCATCAGTGAGTCGGGACGGGAGCCCCTCAATGAGCAGTTCTTC.

Concerning this clone: Other nucleotide sequences from this sample produce the same CDR3. In nucleotides, the CDR3 is TGTGCCAGTAGTATATCGGGAACTAATGAAAAACTGTTTTTT. Translation: CASSISGTNEKLFF. This chain uses TRBV19 with TRBJ1-4; D is unresolved. Germline V gene data show CDR1 as LNHDA and CDR2 as SQIVND (reference sequence). Trimming stripped 2 bases from V and 1 base from J, with 5 bases between. The CDR3 covers 14 residues.

Here the CDR3 DNA reads TGCAGCGTTGAAAGTGAAGGGATCCCGGGGGATTACTATGGCTACACCTTC. It is translated as CSVESEGIPGDYYGYTF. The chain has TRBV29-1 and TRBJ1-2; D might be TRBD1 (5 bases). Deletions cut 2 bases from V and 3 bases from J, with 22 bases between. The CDR3 runs to 17 residues. Germline V CDR1 and CDR2: SQVTM, ANQGSEA.

This clone was seen just once. The chain joins TRBV3-1 (or the pseudogene TRBV3-2) to TRBJ1-1, with a possible D match to TRBD1 (6 bases). V lost 0 bases, J lost 3 bases, and 17 bases lay in between. This CDR3 contains 17 residues. Germline V gene sequence: CDR1 LGHDT, CDR2 YNNKEL (reference sequence). In DNA, the CDR3 is TGTGCCAGCAGCCAAGAAGGCTATACAGGGATCTACACTGAAGCTTTCTTT. This encodes CASSQEGYTGIYTEAFF.

This chain joins TRBV24-1 and TRBJ2-1; a possible D gene is TRBD2 (7 bases). CDR3 length: 17 residues. Germline V gives CDR1 KGHDR, CDR2 SFDVKD. V lost 3 bases to trimming and J lost 9 bases, with 23 bases between them. The CDR3: CATSDPGLGLGAGEQFF. The CDR3 DNA reads TGTGCCACCAGTGATCCAGGACTAGGTTTGGGGGCGGGTGAGCAGTTCTTC.

The V gene is TRBV7-2, the J gene TRBJ2-1; D is possibly TRBD1 (6 bases). The V end lost 1 base, the J end lost 9 bases, and 7 bases lay between the germline ends. The length of the CDR3 is 12 residues. Germline V gene data show CDR1 as SGHTA and CDR2 as FQGNSA. Written as DNA, the CDR3 is TGTGCCAGCAGCTTAGGAGGGGGTGAGCAGTTCTTC. Its protein product is CASSLGGGEQFF.

This chain uses TRBV4-3 with TRBJ1-2; 10 nucleotides line up with TRBD1. The germline V gene has CDR1 LGHNA and CDR2 YSLEER. The CDR3 covers 15 residues. V trimming: 3 bases; J trimming: 6 bases; junction bases outside the gene matches: 7. The CDR3 DNA sequence: TGCGCCAGCAGCCAGGAGGACAGGGGGTGGAATGGCTACACCTTC. This gives the protein CASSQEDRGWNGYTF.